This T cell receptor (beta chain) is from a study of cytomegalovirus exposure and HLA in healthy donors. Repertoires were generated with immunoSEQ multiplex PCR, while TCRdb's copy carries only in-frame clones and drops some. The sample carries tens of thousands of clones, around 90% recorded once. This CDR3 comprises 15 residues. Germline CDR1 reads MRHNA; CDR2 reads SNTAGT. V trimming: 0 bases; J trimming: 6 bases; junction bases outside the gene matches: 2. The sequence derives from a man between 18 and 29 years old in good health and CMV-seronegative. The gene calls are TRBV6-4 and TRBJ2-1, with 10 bases identical to TRBD2. The sequenced sample consisted of PBMCs. Written as DNA, the CDR3 is TGTGCCAGCAGTGACTCGGCTAGCGGGAGCAATGAGCAGTTCTTC. Amino acids: CASSDSASGSNEQFF.